This T cell receptor beta chain is drawn from a study of blood T cell repertoires in COVID-19 (dated by TCRdb to the early 2020s). In the study overall: Samples from collaborators originated in the United States, Italy and Spain and spanned both the acute and convalescent phases of COVID-19. Sample metadata almost always included a de-identified subject ID, COVID-19 status, age in years and sex. Where HLA class I and class II types were available, the types were taken from metadata supplied by the sample provider, not from assay-based typing. A freely available public database, intended as a resource for researchers studying the immune response to SARS-CoV-2, is where the repertoires were released. The samples were drawn from two sources: the first 160 participants of the ongoing ImmuneRACE study, and 1,254 subjects contributed by 6 global collaborators. The material from the prospective study consisted of cDNA or gDNA derived from T cells, B-cell-depleted T cells, or PBMCs. The dataset comprised deeply sampled blood TCRbeta repertoires from subjects exposed to, actively infected with, or recovered from COVID-19.

The study at large found these results: The quantity of clinical and demographic metadata differed by source and by participant and was supplied without curation.

TCRbeta CDR3 regions were amplified from genomic DNA by means of the immunoSEQ Assay, a bias-controlled multiplex PCR. The study's processing was this. Within the assay, amplification of reference gene primers was used to estimate how many nucleated cells each sample contained. Sequence reads were collapsed and filtered to measure the absolute abundance of every unique TCRbeta CDR3 rearrangement. For each sample, productive Simpson clonality was calculated as the square root of Simpson's diversity index across productive rearrangements. Sourced from immuneACCESS, this table was stored by TCRdb with only in-frame sequences that have V and J called. A share of the clones is absent; for the studies checked, an unresolved V gene accounts for under half, and the remainder has no known explanation. V, J and clone size are taken as reported in that table, and D and trimming were inferred from the DNA itself. The sample table shows 160,000 or so clones, and about 86% are seen once. The ten top clones hold about a tenth of the sample.

One collaborating source in Seattle enrolled patients while the patients were actively infected and followed the patients over time throughout the course of disease. Collaborating institutions collected whole blood in K2EDTA tubes following their own protocols. For TCRbeta analysis, collaborators shipped samples in one of three forms: frozen whole blood, isolated PBMCs, or DNA extracted from either of those sample types. In regard to this clone: It has no known antigen specificity. There are no base qualities to consult, and no much larger clone falls within one base.

V ends up 5 bases short and J 5 bases short, with an unmatched junction base count of 5. There are 13 amino acids in the CDR3, from cysteine to phenylalanine inclusive. The entry retains the CDR3 DNA only, 39 bases that are in frame from base 1. As encoded in the germline V gene (reference sequence), CDR1 is GTSNPN while CDR2 is SVGIG. The clonotype comes from a woman in her sixties or seventies with COVID-19, enrolled during active disease. Sequenced sample: peripheral blood. This sequence uses TRBV30 and TRBJ1-4; TRBD1 fits 7 bases in the junction. CDR3 reads: CAWGTERNEKLFF. The DNA reads as follows: TGTGCCTGGGGGACAGAACGGAATGAAAAACTGTTTTTT. Where the CDR3 stops, the reference TRBV30 and TRBJ1-4 genes take over; the full variable domain is SQTIHQWPATLVQPVGSPLSLECTVEGTSNPNLYWYRQAAGRGLQLLFYSVGIGQISSEVPQNLSASRPQDRQFILSSKKLLLSDSGFYLCAWGTERNEKLFFGSGTQLSVL.